The source of this T cell receptor (beta chain) is a study of spatial heterogeneity in lung cancer. Across the study: Beta-chain sequences consistently outnumbered alpha-chain sequences in detection.

A single record per CDR3 protein comes from TCRdb applying MiXCR to the 5' RACE reads. The sample gives 45,000 to 50,000 distinct CDR3 sequences, about 11% of which show up once; more than 25% is in the top ten. Time point: blood at routine non-recurrence follow-up after resection. Whole RNA from tumor, nontumor lung or frozen PBMC was sequenced unsorted. Germline V gene sequence: CDR1 SGHTA, CDR2 FQGNSA. Deletions cut 1 base from V and 2 bases from J, with 6 bases between. The CDR3 covers 13 residues. The sequence was collected from a male donor with early-stage non-small cell lung cancer. The rearrangement links TRBV7-2 to TRBJ2-7; D is uncertain. Sequenced material: PBMCs, taken at follow-up. In DNA form, the CDR3 reads TGTGCCAGCAGCTTAGGAAAAGCCTACGAGCAGTACTTC. Its protein product is CASSLGKAYEQYF.